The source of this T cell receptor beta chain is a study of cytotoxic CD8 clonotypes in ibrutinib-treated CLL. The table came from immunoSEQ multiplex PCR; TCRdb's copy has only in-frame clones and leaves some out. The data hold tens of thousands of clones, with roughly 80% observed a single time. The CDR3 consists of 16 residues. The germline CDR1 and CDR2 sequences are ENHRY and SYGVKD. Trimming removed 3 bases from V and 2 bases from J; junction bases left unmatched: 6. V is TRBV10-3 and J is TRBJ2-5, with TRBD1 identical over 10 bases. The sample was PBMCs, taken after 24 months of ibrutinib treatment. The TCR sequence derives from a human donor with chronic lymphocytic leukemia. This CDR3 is CAISDWTGGVQETQYF. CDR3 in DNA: TGTGCCATCAGTGATTGGACAGGGGGGGTACAAGAGACCCAGTACTTC.